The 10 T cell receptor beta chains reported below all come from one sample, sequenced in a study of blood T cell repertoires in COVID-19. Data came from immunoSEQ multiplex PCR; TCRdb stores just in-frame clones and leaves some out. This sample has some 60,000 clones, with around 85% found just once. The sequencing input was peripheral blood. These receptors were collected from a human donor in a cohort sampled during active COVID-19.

CDR3 sequence: CASSLWRESYNEQFF. CDR3 in DNA: TGTGCCAGCTCACTGTGGCGGGAGTCCTACAATGAGCAGTTCTTC. The gene calls are TRBV18 and TRBJ2-1; 7 positions agree with TRBD2. The trim removed 4 bases at V and 1 base at J, leaving 4 bases unmatched. Germline V gives CDR1 KGHSH, CDR2 LQKENI. CDR3 length: 15 amino acids.

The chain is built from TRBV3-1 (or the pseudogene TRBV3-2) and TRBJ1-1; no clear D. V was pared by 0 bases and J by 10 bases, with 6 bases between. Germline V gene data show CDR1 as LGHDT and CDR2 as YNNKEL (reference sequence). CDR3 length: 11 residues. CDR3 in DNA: TGTGCCAGCAGCCAAGAGAGTGCAGCTTTCTTT. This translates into CASSQESAAFF.

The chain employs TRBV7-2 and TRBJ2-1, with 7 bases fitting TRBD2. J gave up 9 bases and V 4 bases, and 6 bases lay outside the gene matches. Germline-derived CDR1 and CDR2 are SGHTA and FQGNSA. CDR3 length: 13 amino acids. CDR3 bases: TGTGCCAGCAGCTCCCAGCGGGGCGGTGAGCAGTTCTTC. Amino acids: CASSSQRGGEQFF.

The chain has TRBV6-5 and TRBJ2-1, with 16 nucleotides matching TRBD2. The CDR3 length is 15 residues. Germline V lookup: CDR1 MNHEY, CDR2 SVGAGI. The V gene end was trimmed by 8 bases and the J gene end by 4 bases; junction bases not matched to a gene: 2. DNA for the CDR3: TGTGCCAGCGGGACTAGCGGGGGGGCGTACAATGAGCAGTTCTTC. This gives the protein CASGTSGGAYNEQFF.

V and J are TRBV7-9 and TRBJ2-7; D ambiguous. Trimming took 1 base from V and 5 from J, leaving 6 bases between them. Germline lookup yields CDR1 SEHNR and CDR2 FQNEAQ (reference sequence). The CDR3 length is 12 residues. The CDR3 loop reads CASSLVSDEQYF. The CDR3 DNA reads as TGTGCCAGCAGCTTAGTATCAGACGAGCAGTACTTC.

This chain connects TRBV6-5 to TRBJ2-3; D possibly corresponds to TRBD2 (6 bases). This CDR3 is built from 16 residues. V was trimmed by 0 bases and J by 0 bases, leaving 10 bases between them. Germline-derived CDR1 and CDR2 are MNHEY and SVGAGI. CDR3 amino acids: CASSYSGTLSTDTQYF. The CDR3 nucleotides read TGTGCCAGCAGTTACTCAGGGACTCTAAGCACAGATACGCAGTATTTT.

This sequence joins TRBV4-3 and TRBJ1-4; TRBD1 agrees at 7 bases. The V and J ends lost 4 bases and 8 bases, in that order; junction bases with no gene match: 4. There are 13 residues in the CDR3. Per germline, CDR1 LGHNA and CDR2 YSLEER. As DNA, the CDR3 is TGCGCCAGCAGCCGTACAGGGGAAGAAAAACTGTTTTTT. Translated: CASSRTGEEKLFF.

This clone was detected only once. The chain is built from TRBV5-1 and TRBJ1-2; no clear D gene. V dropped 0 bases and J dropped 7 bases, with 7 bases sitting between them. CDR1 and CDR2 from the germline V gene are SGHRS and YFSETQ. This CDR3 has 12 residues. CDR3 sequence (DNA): TGCGCCAGCAGCTTGGACGGTTCTGGCTACACCTTC. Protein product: CASSLDGSGYTF.

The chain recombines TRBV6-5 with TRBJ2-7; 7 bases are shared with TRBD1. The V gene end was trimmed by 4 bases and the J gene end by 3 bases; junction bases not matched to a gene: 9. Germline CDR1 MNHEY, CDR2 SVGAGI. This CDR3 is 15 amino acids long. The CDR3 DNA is TGTGCCAGCAGTTGGGACAGCACCAATTTCTACGAGCAGTACTTC. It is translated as CASSWDSTNFYEQYF.

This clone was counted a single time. CDR3 DNA: TGTGCCAGCAGTGCTCAGGGAGCGGGGGTATACAATGAGCAGTTCTTC. It codes for CASSAQGAGVYNEQFF. The gene calls are TRBV6-4 and TRBJ2-1; 8 nucleotides match TRBD2. The CDR3 runs to 16 residues. Germline-derived CDR1 and CDR2 are MRHNA and SNTAGT. The trim removed 4 bases at V and 4 bases at J, leaving 9 bases unmatched.